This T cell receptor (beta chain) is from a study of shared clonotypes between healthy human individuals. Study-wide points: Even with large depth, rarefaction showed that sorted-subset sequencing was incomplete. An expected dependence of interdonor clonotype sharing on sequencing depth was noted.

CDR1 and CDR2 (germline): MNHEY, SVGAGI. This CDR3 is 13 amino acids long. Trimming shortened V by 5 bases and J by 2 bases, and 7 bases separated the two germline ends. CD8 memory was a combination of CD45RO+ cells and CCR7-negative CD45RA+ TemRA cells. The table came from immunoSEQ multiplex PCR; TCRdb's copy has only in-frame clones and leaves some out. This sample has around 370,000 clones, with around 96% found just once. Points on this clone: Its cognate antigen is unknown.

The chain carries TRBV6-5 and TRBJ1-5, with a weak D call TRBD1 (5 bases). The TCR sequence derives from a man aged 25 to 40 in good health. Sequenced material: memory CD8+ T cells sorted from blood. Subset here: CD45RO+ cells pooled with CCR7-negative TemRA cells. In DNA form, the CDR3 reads TGTGCCAGCAGTAGGGACGGCAATCAGCCCCAGCATTTT. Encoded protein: CASSRDGNQPQHF.